Following are 5 T cell receptor beta chains from one sample sequenced in a study of blood T cell repertoires in COVID-19. The repertoire was sequenced with immunoSEQ multiplex PCR; TCRdb's copy has only in-frame clones and lacks some. The data hold approximately 470,000 clones, with approximately 83% observed a single time. The sequenced sample consisted of peripheral blood. The receptors come from a human donor in a cohort sampled during active COVID-19.

The genes are TRBV5-1 and TRBJ1-2; D unresolved. There are 13 residues in the CDR3. The V gene's germline CDR1 is SGHRS and CDR2 YFSETQ. V lost 6 bases and J lost 4, with 13 bases in between. CDR3 residues: CASTTLEGYGYTF. The CDR3 coding sequence is TGCGCCAGCACGACCCTCGAGGGCTATGGCTACACCTTC.

Note on this clone: One junction end disagrees with the germline gene, perhaps due to a read error. The V gene is TRBV5-4, the J gene TRBJ2-1; D possibly corresponds to TRBD2 (5 bases). Germline V gene sequence: CDR1 SGHNT, CDR2 YYREEE (reference sequence). The CDR3 has 12 amino acids. The CDR3, as DNA: TGTGCCAGCAGCTACGGTTTAAGGGAGCTGTTCTTC. It translates to CASSYGLRELFF.

The rearrangement uses TRBV18 and TRBJ2-3, with 13 bases aligning to TRBD2. The CDR3 extends over 15 amino acids. The germline V gene encodes CDR1 KGHSH and CDR2 LQKENI. Germline trimming cut 3 bases from V and 4 bases from J; bases unmatched to any gene: 1. The CDR3 spells CASSPGLAGSDTQYF. As DNA, the CDR3 is TGTGCCAGCTCACCGGGACTAGCGGGGTCAGATACGCAGTATTTT.

With regard to this clone: This CDR3 is also generated by other DNA sequences in the sample. The chain recombines TRBV24-1 with TRBJ2-5; 10 bases match TRBD2. The CDR3 is made up of 15 amino acids. J was trimmed by 4 bases and V by 3 bases; bases with no gene match: 4. CDR1 KGHDR and CDR2 SFDVKD come from the germline V gene. The CDR3, as DNA: TGTGCCACCAGTGATCCGAGCGGGAGGGTAGAGACCCAGTACTTC. This codes for CATSDPSGRVETQYF.

The gene calls are TRBV20-1 and TRBJ1-2, with 7 bases identical to TRBD1. The CDR3 has 11 residues. Germline V gene data show CDR1 as DFQATT and CDR2 as SNEGSKA (reference sequence). Losses at the gene ends were 3 bases for V and 12 bases for J; bases not matched to a gene: 7. CDR3 DNA: TGCAGTGCTAGTCCCAGGGGGGCCGACACCTTC. This codes for CSASPRGADTF.